The following is a T cell receptor (beta chain) sequence with its context. The source of the sample is a study of blood T cell repertoires in COVID-19. Across the study: Samples taken during acute and convalescent COVID-19 were collected in the United States, Italy and Spain.

The CDR3 has 14 residues. The V and J ends lost 1 base and 1 base respectively, with 7 bases between them. Germline CDR1 is SGHRS and CDR2 is YFSETQ. Per the study methods: Amplification of reference gene primers provided the estimated nucleated cell counts. Some clones are missing from TCRdb's copy, which holds only in-frame ones; the method was immunoSEQ multiplex PCR. V and J calls and clone size are given by that table; D and trimming were obtained from the DNA. The sample consists of 40,000 to 60,000 clones, roughly 83% of them appearing once. V and J are TRBV5-1 and TRBJ2-3; tentative D call: TRBD2 (5 bases). Source material: peripheral blood. This TCR was sampled from a man aged 45-60 years with active COVID-19. CDR3 in amino acids: CASSLTSGTDTQYF. The DNA of the CDR3 is TGCGCCAGCAGCTTGACTAGTGGCACAGATACGCAGTATTTT.